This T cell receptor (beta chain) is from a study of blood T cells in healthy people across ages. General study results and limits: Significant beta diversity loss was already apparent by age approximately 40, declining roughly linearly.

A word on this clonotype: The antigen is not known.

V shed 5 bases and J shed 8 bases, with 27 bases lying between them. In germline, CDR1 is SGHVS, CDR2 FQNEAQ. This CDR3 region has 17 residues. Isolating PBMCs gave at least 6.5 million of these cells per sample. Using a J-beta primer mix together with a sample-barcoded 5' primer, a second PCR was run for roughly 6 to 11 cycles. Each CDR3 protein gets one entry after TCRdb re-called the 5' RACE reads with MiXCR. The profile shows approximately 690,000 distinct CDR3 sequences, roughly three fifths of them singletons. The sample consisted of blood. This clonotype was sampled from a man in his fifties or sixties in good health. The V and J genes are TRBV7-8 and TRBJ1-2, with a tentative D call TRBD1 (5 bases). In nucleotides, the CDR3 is TGTGCCAGCAGCCCCTCCGGGACCACTTTGATACCGCTGGGCTACACCTTC. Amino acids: CASSPSGTTLIPLGYTF.